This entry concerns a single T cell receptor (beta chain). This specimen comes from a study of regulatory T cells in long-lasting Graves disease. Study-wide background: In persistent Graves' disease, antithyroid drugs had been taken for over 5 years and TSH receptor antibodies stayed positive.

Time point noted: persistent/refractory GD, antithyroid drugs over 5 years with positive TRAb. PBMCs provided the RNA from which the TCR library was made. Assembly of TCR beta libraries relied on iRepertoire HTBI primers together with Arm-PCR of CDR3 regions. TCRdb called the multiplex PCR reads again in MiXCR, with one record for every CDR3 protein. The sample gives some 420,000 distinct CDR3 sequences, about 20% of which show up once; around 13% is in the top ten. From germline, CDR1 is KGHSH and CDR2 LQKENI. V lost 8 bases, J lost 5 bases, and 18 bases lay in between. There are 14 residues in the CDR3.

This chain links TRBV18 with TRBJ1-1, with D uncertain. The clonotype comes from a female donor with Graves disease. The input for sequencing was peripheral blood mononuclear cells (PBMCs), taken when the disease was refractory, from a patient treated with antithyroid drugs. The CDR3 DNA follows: TGTGCCAGCACCAGAGTGGATGTGGGAACTGAAGCTTTCTTT. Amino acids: CASTRVDVGTEAFF.